This T cell receptor beta chain was found in a study of T-cell reconstitution after alpha-beta-depleted transplantation in children. The CDR3 has 14 amino acids. Trimming at V came to 4 bases and at J to 1 base, leaving 1 base not matched to a gene. Germline V gene sequence: CDR1 MNHEY, CDR2 SMNVEV (reference sequence). This clonotype has just a few counts. The library targeted TCRbeta and was prepared with unique molecular identifiers. TCRdb used MiXCR to reprocess the PCR reads, holding one entry per CDR3 protein. The sample comprises about 540,000 distinct CDR3 sequences, about 17% of which are singletons, and 3.3% rests with the top ten.

The J gene is TRBJ2-7, the V gene TRBV27; 10 positions agree with TRBD1. This clonotype was sampled from a human donor who donated a stem cell graft to a child with acute lymphoblastic leukemia. The source material was PBMCs from the stem cell graft donor, sampled from the stem cell graft. For the CDR3, the DNA is TGTGCCAGCAGTTGGGACAGGGGATCCTACGAGCAGTACTTC. This translates into CASSWDRGSYEQYF.